Below are 24 T cell receptor beta chains sequenced from a single sample in a study of blood T cell repertoires in COVID-19 (TCRdb year 2020). The library came from the immunoSEQ multiplex PCR assay. TCRdb took this table from immuneACCESS and kept in-frame rearrangements with V and J called. Such tables lack part of the clones; where checked against another copy, unresolved V genes explain under half of the gap, and the rest is unexplained. In this sample the table shows about 91,000 clones, about four fifths of which occur a single time. Of the sample, 9.8% falls within the top ten clones. Input material: peripheral blood. These receptors were collected from a woman of 80 years or more with acute or convalescent COVID-19.

V is TRBV6-5 and J is TRBJ2-7; 8 bases are shared with TRBD1. The CDR3 sequence is 15 residues long. J gave up 5 bases and V 3 bases, and 9 bases lay outside the gene matches. Germline lookup yields CDR1 MNHEY and CDR2 SVGAGI. The CDR3 DNA follows: TGTGCCAGCAGTTATGGGGGACAGGCGTTCGACGAGCAGTACTTC. Protein sequence: CASSYGGQAFDEQYF.

This chain links TRBV27 with TRBJ1-5; perhaps TRBD1 as D (5 bases). Germline V CDR1 and CDR2: MNHEY, SMNVEV (reference sequence). CDR3 length: 14 residues. With 3 bases removed from V and 7 bases from J, the gap between germline ends came to 13 bases. CDR3 sequence reads: CASSLGGGNQPQHF. CDR3 nucleotides: TGTGCCAGCAGTTTGGGGGGGGGTAACCAGCCCCAGCATTTT.

The J gene is TRBJ1-2, the V gene TRBV6-2 or TRBV6-3, with D perhaps TRBD1 (6 bases). Trimming cost V 5 bases and J 7 bases, with 11 bases left between them. The germline gives CDR1 MNHEY, CDR2 SVGEGT. CDR3 size: 12 residues. CDR3 protein: CASSITGIGYTF. The DNA of the CDR3 is TGTGCCAGCAGTATTACAGGGATTGGCTACACCTTC.

This clone was counted a single time. The rearrangement links TRBV27 to TRBJ1-4; TRBD1 agrees at 9 bases. The CDR3 covers 15 residues. The germline V gene has CDR1 MNHEY and CDR2 SMNVEV (reference sequence). Trimming at V came to 2 bases and at J to 8 bases, leaving 6 bases not matched to a gene. In nucleotides, the CDR3 is TGTGCCAGCAGTTTACGAGGGACAGGGCACGAAAAACTGTTTTTT. This gives the protein CASSLRGTGHEKLFF.

This clone showed up just once. CDR3 region: CASSREGHYGYTF. CDR3 coding DNA: TGTGCCAGTAGTAGAGAGGGCCACTATGGCTACACCTTC. The chain is built from TRBV19 and TRBJ1-2, with D hard to call. V was clipped by 4 bases and J by 3 bases, with 9 bases between them. This CDR3 region has 13 residues. The germline V gene encodes CDR1 LNHDA and CDR2 SQIVND (reference sequence). The complete variable domain, with remaining parts taken from reference TRBV19 and TRBJ1-2, reads DGGITQSPKYLFRKEGQNVTLSCEQNLNHDAMYWYRQDPGQGLRLIYYSQIVNDFQKGDIAEGYSVSREKKESFPLTVTSAQKNPTAFYLCASSREGHYGYTFGSGTRLTVV.

The chain joins TRBV12-5 to TRBJ2-1, with D uncertain. Germline CDR1 reads LGHNT; CDR2 reads FRNRAP. The CDR3 is 14 residues long. Trimming pared 3 bases from V and 0 bases from J, leaving 6 bases between. CDR3 bases: TGTGCTAGTGGTTTTTCTAACTCCTACAATGAGCAGTTCTTC. Its protein is CASGFSNSYNEQFF.

DNA for the CDR3: TGCGCCAGCAGCCAAGATCGAGGGACAGCTTCAGATACGCAGTATTTT. Protein sequence: CASSQDRGTASDTQYF. The V and J genes are TRBV4-3 and TRBJ2-3; TRBD1 aligns across 7 bases. The V gene's germline CDR1 is LGHNA and CDR2 YSLEER. This CDR3 comprises 16 residues. V dropped 0 bases and J dropped 4; count of bases not matched to a gene: 7.

The genes are TRBV12-3 or TRBV12-4 and TRBJ1-2; D gene ambiguous. CDR3 length: 13 amino acids. Trimming left V 2 bases short and J 1 base short, with 5 bases between. CDR3 in DNA: TGTGCCAGCAGTTTACGCTATAACTATGGCTACACCTTC. It codes for CASSLRYNYGYTF.

The genes are TRBV14 and TRBJ2-4; D is possibly TRBD1 (6 bases). V lost 1 base and J 5 bases, leaving 9 bases between the germline ends. The CDR3 length is 14 residues. The germline V gene has CDR1 SGHDN and CDR2 FVKESK. CDR3 bases: TGTGCCAGCAGCCAAGGGGGGCACGAAAACATTCAGTACTTC. Residues: CASSQGGHENIQYF. The full variable domain, in which reference TRBV14 and TRBJ2-4 provide the parts outside the CDR3, is EAGVTQFPSHSVIEKGQTVTLRCDPISGHDNLYWYRRVMGKEIKFLLHFVKESKQDESGMPNNRFLAERTGGTYSTLKVQPAELEDSGVYFCASSQGGHENIQYFGAGTRLSVL.

The chain couples TRBV27 to TRBJ1-2, with TRBD1 identical over 8 bases. V was pared by 4 bases and J by 2 bases, with 3 bases of the junction left unmatched. This CDR3 has 14 residues. Germline V gene data show CDR1 as MNHEY and CDR2 as SMNVEV (reference sequence). CDR3 loop: CASSWDRYNYGYTF. The DNA for the CDR3 is TGTGCCAGCAGTTGGGACAGGTACAACTATGGCTACACCTTC.

J is TRBJ1-2 and V is TRBV6-6; D perhaps matches TRBD1 (6 bases). The CDR3 is made up of 14 amino acids. From germline, CDR1 is MNHNY and CDR2 SVGAGI (reference sequence). With 3 bases removed from V and 4 bases from J, the gap between germline ends came to 12 bases. CDR3 sequence reads: CASSYPQGGYGYTF. The CDR3 region has the DNA TGTGCCAGCAGTTATCCACAGGGTGGCTATGGCTACACCTTC.

This sequence joins TRBV7-3 and TRBJ2-3; 7 nucleotides align to TRBD1. Per germline, CDR1 SGHTA and CDR2 FQGTGA. The CDR3 totals 11 residues. V dropped 4 bases and J dropped 8; count of bases not matched to a gene: 0. The CDR3 here is CASSSGGTQYF. CDR3 bases: TGTGCCAGCAGCTCAGGGGGTACGCAGTATTTT.

V is TRBV5-1 and J is TRBJ1-1, with a weak D call TRBD1 (6 bases). This CDR3 is 16 amino acids long. Germline CDR1 SGHRS, CDR2 YFSETQ. V dropped 0 bases and J dropped 0 bases, with 12 bases sitting between them. The CDR3 coding sequence is TGCGCCAGCAGCTTGGGCCTGGACAGCCTGAACACTGAAGCTTTCTTT. Residues: CASSLGLDSLNTEAFF.

In DNA, the CDR3 is TGTGCCAGCAGTCACCGACGGCGGGCTTTCTTT. It specifies CASSHRRRAFF. This rearrangement joins TRBV12-3 or TRBV12-4 to TRBJ1-1; D not certain. With 5 bases removed from V and 11 bases from J, the gap between germline ends came to 12 bases. CDR3 length equals 11 residues.

The chain is built from TRBV3-1 (or the pseudogene TRBV3-2) and TRBJ2-3; 7 bases agree with TRBD1. CDR1 and CDR2 from the germline V gene are LGHDT and YNNKEL (reference sequence). The V and J ends lost 0 bases and 7 bases, in that order; junction bases with no gene match: 7. This CDR3 contains 15 residues. CDR3 amino acids: CASSQETGKGNTQYF. The DNA for the CDR3 is TGTGCCAGCAGCCAAGAGACAGGGAAGGGAAATACGCAGTATTTT.

The V and J genes are TRBV27 and TRBJ2-1; TRBD2 agrees at 8 bases. The J segment lost 2 bases and the V segment lost 0 bases, leaving 6 bases of the junction unmatched. CDR3 size: 17 residues. Per the germline V gene, CDR1 is MNHEY and CDR2 is SMNVEV (reference sequence). CDR3 loop: CASSLSRQRGTYNEQFF. The CDR3 DNA sequence: TGTGCCAGCAGTTTATCGAGACAGCGGGGGACCTACAATGAGCAGTTCTTC.

This clone was observed a handful of times. The chain has TRBV7-2 and TRBJ1-2; D is uncertain. This CDR3 has 15 amino acids. Germline CDR1 is SGHTA and CDR2 is FQGNSA. Trimming pared 2 bases from V and 1 base from J, leaving 11 bases between. CDR3 sequence (DNA): TGTGCCAGCAGCTTATACCCCGGAGGTAACTATGGCTACACCTTC. Translated, it gives CASSLYPGGNYGYTF.

The rearrangement joins TRBV13 to TRBJ2-5; 8 bases agree with TRBD1. Germline V gene data show CDR1 as PRHDT and CDR2 as FYEKMQ (reference sequence). J gave up 6 bases and V 4 bases, and 10 bases lay outside the gene matches. The CDR3 has 15 residues. CDR3 sequence (DNA): TGTGCCAGCAGCTGGGGGACAGGAGGAAAGAAGACCCAGTACTTC. Residues: CASSWGTGGKKTQYF.

This chain links TRBV7-2 with TRBJ2-3; D possibly corresponds to TRBD1 (5 bases). This CDR3 has 15 amino acids. CDR1 is SGHTA and CDR2 is FQGNSA in the germline V gene. With 5 bases removed from V and 2 bases from J, the gap between germline ends came to 14 bases. The CDR3 spells CASSPQDGFTDTQYF. In DNA, the CDR3 is TGTGCCAGCAGCCCACAGGACGGATTCACAGATACGCAGTATTTT.

This clone turned up a few times. This rearrangement joins TRBV7-9 to TRBJ1-2, with a possible D match to TRBD1 (6 bases). Germline V gene data show CDR1 as SEHNR and CDR2 as FQNEAQ (reference sequence). The CDR3 is 15 residues long. The V end lost 5 bases, the J end lost 3 bases, and 16 bases lay between the germline ends. This chain's CDR3 is CASSRGGGEHYGYTF. In nucleotides, the CDR3 is TGTGCCAGCAGCCGAGGAGGGGGGGAGCACTATGGCTACACCTTC.

This clone was observed a few times. This chain connects TRBV4-2 to TRBJ1-5; TRBD1 agrees at 7 bases. Trimming took 4 bases from V and 7 from J; bases not matched to a gene: 10. Germline V lookup: CDR1 LGHNA, CDR2 YNFKEQ. The CDR3 covers 15 residues. CDR3: CASSLDRDRGQPQHF. The CDR3 DNA reads TGTGCCAGCAGCCTGGACCGGGACAGAGGCCAGCCCCAGCATTTT.

The rearrangement uses TRBV21-1 and TRBJ2-3; no check of the table's D call, TRBD2, against the DNA was made. TRBV21-1 is classified as a pseudogene. The CDR3 extends over 15 amino acids. CDR3 region: CASSRKEEAADTQYF. CDR3 nucleotide sequence: TGTGCCAGCAGCAGAAAAGAGGAAGCGGCAGATACGCAGTATTTT.

The CDR3 nucleotides read TGTGCCAGCAGCGGGGATGCAGATACGCAGTATTTT. It is translated as CASSGDADTQYF. The gene calls are TRBV6-5 and TRBJ2-3; D possibly corresponds to TRBD2 (5 bases). The germline V and J ends were trimmed by 6 bases and 4 bases, with 8 bases remaining between them. The CDR3 totals 12 residues. The germline V gene encodes CDR1 MNHEY and CDR2 SVGAGI.

As for this clone: A read error is possible here, since a much larger clone lies one base away. This sample also contains other DNA sequences that code for the same CDR3. V gene TRBV2 combines with J gene TRBJ1-1; D may be TRBD1 (5 bases). Trimming cost V 2 bases and J 1 base, with 5 bases left between them. This CDR3 spans 13 amino acids. CDR1 SNHLY and CDR2 FYNNEI come from the germline V gene. The CDR3: CASSEQGNTEAFF. The DNA for the CDR3 is TGTGCCAGCAGTGAACAGGGGAACACTGAAGCTTTCTTT.